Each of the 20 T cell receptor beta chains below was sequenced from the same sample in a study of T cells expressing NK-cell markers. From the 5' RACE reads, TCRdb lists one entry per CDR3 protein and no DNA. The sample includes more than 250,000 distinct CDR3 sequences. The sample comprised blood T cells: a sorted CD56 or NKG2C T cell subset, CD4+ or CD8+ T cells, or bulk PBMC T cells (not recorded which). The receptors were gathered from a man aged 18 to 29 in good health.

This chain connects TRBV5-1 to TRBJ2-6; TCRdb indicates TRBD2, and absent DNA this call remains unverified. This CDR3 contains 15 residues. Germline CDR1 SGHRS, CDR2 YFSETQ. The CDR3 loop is CASSPSGSGANVLTF. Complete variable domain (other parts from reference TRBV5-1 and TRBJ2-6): KAGVTQTPRYLIKTRGQQVTLSCSPISGHRSVSWYQQTPGQGLQFLFEYFSETQRNKGNFPGRFSGRQFSNSRSEMNVSTLELGDSALYLCASSPSGSGANVLTFGAGSRLTVL.

The CDR3: CASSHAGNYGYTF. The V gene is TRBV14, the J gene TRBJ1-2. The CDR3 covers 13 residues. Germline V gene sequence: CDR1 SGHDN, CDR2 FVKESK.

Here the CDR3 reads CASRPSGGTQYF. The rearrangement uses TRBV12-3 or TRBV12-4 and TRBJ2-5; TCRdb lists TRBD1, though no DNA is available to test this call. This CDR3 region has 12 residues.

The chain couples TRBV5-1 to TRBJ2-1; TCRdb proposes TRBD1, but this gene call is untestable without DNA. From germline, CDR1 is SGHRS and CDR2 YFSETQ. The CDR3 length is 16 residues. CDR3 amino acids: CASSLGWAQGASEQFF. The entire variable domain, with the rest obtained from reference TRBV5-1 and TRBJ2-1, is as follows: KAGVTQTPRYLIKTRGQQVTLSCSPISGHRSVSWYQQTPGQGLQFLFEYFSETQRNKGNFPGRFSGRQFSNSRSEMNVSTLELGDSALYLCASSLGWAQGASEQFFGPGTRLTVL.

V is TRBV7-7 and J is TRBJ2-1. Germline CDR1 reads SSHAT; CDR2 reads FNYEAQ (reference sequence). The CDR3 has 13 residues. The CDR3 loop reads CASSLSSDNEQFF.

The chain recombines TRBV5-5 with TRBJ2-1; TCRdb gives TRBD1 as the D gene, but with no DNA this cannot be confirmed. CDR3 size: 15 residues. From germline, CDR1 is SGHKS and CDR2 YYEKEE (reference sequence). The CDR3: CASSLDVPGQGEQFF.

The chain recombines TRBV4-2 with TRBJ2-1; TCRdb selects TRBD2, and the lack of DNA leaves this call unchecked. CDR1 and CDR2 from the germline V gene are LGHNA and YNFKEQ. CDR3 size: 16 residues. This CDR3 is CASSQDLGGLAGGQFF.

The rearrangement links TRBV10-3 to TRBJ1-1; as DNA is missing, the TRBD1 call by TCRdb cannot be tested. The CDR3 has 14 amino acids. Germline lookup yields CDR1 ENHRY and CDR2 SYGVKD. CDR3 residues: CAISESSGGPEAFF.

CDR3 sequence: CASSLRLAGGLNTDTQYF. The chain has TRBV27 and TRBJ2-3; TCRdb names TRBD2, which stays unverified in the absence of DNA. The CDR3 runs 18 residues. Germline V gives CDR1 MNHEY, CDR2 SMNVEV (reference sequence).

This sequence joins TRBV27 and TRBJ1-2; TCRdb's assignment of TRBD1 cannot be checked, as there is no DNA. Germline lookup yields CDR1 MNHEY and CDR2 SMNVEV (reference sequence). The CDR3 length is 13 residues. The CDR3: CATKRDTGYGYTF.

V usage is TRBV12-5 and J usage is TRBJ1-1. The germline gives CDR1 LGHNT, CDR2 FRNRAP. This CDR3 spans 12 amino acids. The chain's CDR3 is CASGLRNTEAFF.

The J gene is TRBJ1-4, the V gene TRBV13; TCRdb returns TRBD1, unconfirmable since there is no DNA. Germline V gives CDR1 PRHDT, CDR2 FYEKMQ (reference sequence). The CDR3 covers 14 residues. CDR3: CASSLGDRAEKLFF.

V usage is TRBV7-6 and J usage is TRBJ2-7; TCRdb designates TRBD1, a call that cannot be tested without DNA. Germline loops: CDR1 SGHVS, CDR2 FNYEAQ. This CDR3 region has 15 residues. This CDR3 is CASSLGPGGPYEQYF.

The CDR3 loop reads CSARSGGRTRNTEAFF. The V call is TRBV20-1, the J call TRBJ1-1; TCRdb's assignment of TRBD1 cannot be checked, as there is no DNA. CDR1 and CDR2 from the germline V gene are DFQATT and SNEGSKA (reference sequence). The CDR3 has 16 amino acids.

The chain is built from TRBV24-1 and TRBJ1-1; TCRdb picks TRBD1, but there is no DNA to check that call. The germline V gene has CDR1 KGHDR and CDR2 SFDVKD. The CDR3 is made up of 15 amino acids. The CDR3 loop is CATSVEDIMNTEAFF.

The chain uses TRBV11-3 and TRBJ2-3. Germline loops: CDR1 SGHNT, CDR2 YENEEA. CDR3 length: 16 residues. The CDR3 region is CASSLDSRASTDTQYF.

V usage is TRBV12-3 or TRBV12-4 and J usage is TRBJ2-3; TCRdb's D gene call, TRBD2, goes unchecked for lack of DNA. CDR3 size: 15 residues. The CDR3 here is CATRTLSGNTDTQYF.

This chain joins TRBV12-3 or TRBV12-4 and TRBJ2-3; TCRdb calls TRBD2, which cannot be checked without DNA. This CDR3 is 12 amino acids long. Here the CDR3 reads CGQGGVTDTQYF.

CDR3 loop: CASSSISGIHGYTF. The V and J genes are TRBV5-5 and TRBJ1-2. Germline CDR1 is SGHKS and CDR2 is YYEKEE (reference sequence). CDR3 size: 14 residues.

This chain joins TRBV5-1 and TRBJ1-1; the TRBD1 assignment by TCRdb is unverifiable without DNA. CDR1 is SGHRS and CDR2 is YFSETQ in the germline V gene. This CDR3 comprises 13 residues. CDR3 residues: CASSLDHRDRSFF.